Listed here is a single T cell receptor (beta chain). This clone qualifies as medium-sized (0.01 to 0.1%). Its antigen remains unidentified. The sample holds no much larger clone one base away, and base qualities are not on file. For sequencing of the TCRbeta CDR3 region, genomic DNA was extracted from the sorted cells. The immunoSEQ Assay was used to sequence the TCRbeta CDR3 regions. The source is immuneACCESS, and TCRdb retained only in-frame sequences with V and J called. Part of the clones is not carried over; for the studies checked, unresolved V genes explain less than half of this, and the remainder is unexplained. The table for this sample lists tens of thousands of clones; around 87% of them were counted only once. Together, the top ten hold roughly 3.4% of the sample. The source of the sample is a study of OX40 agonist ivuxolimab in advanced cancers. At the level of the whole study: Ivuxolimab, which targeted the costimulatory receptor OX40 (CD134), was an agonistic, fully human IgG2 monoclonal antibody. Intravenous ivuxolimab was administered to patients every 2 weeks at six dose levels: 0.01, 0.1, 0.3, 1.5, 3 and 10 mg/kg. Of the approximately 54 dose-escalation patients, hepatocellular carcinoma was present in roughly 19, melanoma in some 15, renal cell carcinoma in 9 and head and neck cancer in 9. In the dose-escalation cohort, 65% to 90% of patients were male, and the mean age was approximately 60 years, with a range of about 23 to 85. Patients were allowed to have had prior anti-PD-1, anti-PD-L1 or anti-CTLA-4 therapy, and 30% to 40% of the dose-escalation patients had previously received checkpoint inhibitors. Partial responses were achieved by three dose-escalation patients, of whom one had hepatocellular carcinoma and two had cutaneous melanoma. Peripheral TCRbeta sequencing was intended to test whether TCR sequence diversity was altered and clonal T-cell expansion was caused by ivuxolimab. The monotherapy dose-escalation portion (N of about 47 patients) of the phase I ivuxolimab trial is reported in the paper.

Patients with autoimmune disease history or receiving systemic immunosuppression were excluded from the trial. Peripheral blood for TCR sequencing was collected from all dose cohorts at baseline, on cycle 4 day 1, and on cycle 7 day 1. The samples were taken from a phase I, first-in-human, multicenter, open-label dose-escalation trial of ivuxolimab. Adults with locally advanced or metastatic melanoma, renal cell, hepatocellular, or head and neck squamous cell carcinoma were enrolled in the trial. Before TCR sequencing, CD4+ T cells and CD8+ T cells were sorted from peripheral blood as separate populations. Overall study results and their limits: Low levels of normalized T-cell clonal expansion were also seen in some nonresponding patients. The antigen specificity of the clonally expanded peripheral T cells was not determined. At doses of 0.1 to 3.0 mg/kg, clonal expansion of both CD4+ and CD8+ T cells in blood was seen between baseline and week 6. After ivuxolimab, CD8+ T cells had more expanded clones than CD4+ T cells on average. In the 0.1-3.0 mg/kg groups, partial responders were among the patients with the lowest normalized peripheral clonal expansion, particularly in CD8+ T cells.

CDR1 and CDR2, looked up from the germline V gene (reference sequence), are LNHDA and SQIVND. Cut back by 7 bases and 7 bases, the V and J ends lie 13 bases apart. From its cysteine to its phenylalanine, the CDR3 spans 13 amino acids. CDR3 DNA only is kept here, 39 bases in frame from base 1. This chain is built from TRBV19 and TRBJ1-4; the D gene remains uncertain. The clonotype comes from an adult with an advanced solid tumor such as melanoma, head and neck, liver or kidney cancer. The material was CD4+ or CD8+ T cells sorted from blood, obtained in a trial of the OX40 agonist ivuxolimab. The DNA sequence is TGTGCCAGTACCAATAACGGCCGTGAAAAACTGTTTTTT. Its translation is CASTNNGREKLFF.